This entry lists 30 T cell receptor beta chains sequenced from one sample in a study of T cells after yellow fever vaccination. One entry per CDR3 protein, called by TCRdb with MiXCR from the 5' RACE reads. The data hold 140,000 to 150,000 distinct CDR3 sequences, with 6.6% observed a single time. This sample comprised CD4+ T cells sorted from PBMCs, obtained 10 days after the yellow fever booster vaccination. Every receptor here comes from a man aged 25 to 40 who received the YFV17D yellow fever vaccine.

This clonotype was counted ten times or more. J is TRBJ2-1 and V is TRBV5-5, with 13 bases matching TRBD2. This CDR3 has 15 amino acids. Trimming removed 6 bases from V and 10 bases from J; junction bases left unmatched: 10. The germline CDR1 and CDR2 sequences are SGHKS and YYEKEE (reference sequence). As DNA, the CDR3 is TGTGCCAGCACCCTAACTGGACTAGCGGGAGTAGAGCAGTTCTTC. It translates to CASTLTGLAGVEQFF.

This clonotype was observed at least ten times. The chain has TRBV20-1 and TRBJ2-7, with D unclear. The CDR3 sequence is 11 residues long. V lost 4 bases and J lost 2, with 6 bases in between. CDR1 is DFQATT and CDR2 is SNEGSKA in the germline V gene (reference sequence). The CDR3: CSAKLAYEQYF. Here the CDR3 DNA reads TGCAGTGCTAAGCTAGCCTACGAGCAGTACTTC.

This clonotype appeared many times. This chain uses TRBV5-1 with TRBJ2-1; TRBD2 matches 10 bases. The V and J ends lost 0 bases and 9 bases, in that order; junction bases with no gene match: 9. The CDR3 length is 16 residues. Germline-derived CDR1 and CDR2 are SGHRS and YFSETQ. The CDR3 region is CASSLGASGSISEQFF. The CDR3 nucleotides read TGCGCCAGCAGCTTGGGGGCTAGCGGGAGTATTAGTGAGCAGTTCTTC.

This clonotype has at least ten counts. The V call is TRBV14, the J call TRBJ2-2; no reliable D call. V was shortened by 4 bases and J by 5 bases, with 11 bases between the two germline ends. Looked up from germline, CDR1 is SGHDN and CDR2 is FVKESK. The CDR3 contains 14 residues. CDR3 sequence (DNA): TGTGCCAGCAGCCTTGCCAGGTGGACCGGGGAGCTGTTTTTT. This codes for CASSLARWTGELFF.

With respect to this clonotype: A much larger clone differs from this one at a single base, so this may be a read error. This rearrangement joins TRBV20-1 to TRBJ2-3, with D perhaps matching TRBD1 or TRBD2 (5 bases each). CDR3 length: 15 amino acids. Germline CDR1 reads DFQATT; CDR2 reads SNEGSKA (reference sequence). In DNA, the CDR3 is TGCAGAGCTGCTCGGACTGATCGACAGCCCCATACGCAGTATTTT. This codes for CRAARTDRQPHTQYF.

This clonotype has more than one count but fewer than ten. The chain is built from TRBV12-3 or TRBV12-4 and TRBJ2-7, with 10 bases fitting TRBD2. V shed 4 bases, J shed 1 base, and the junction held 4 bases outside the gene matches. The CDR3 runs 15 residues. CDR3 in amino acids: CASSSLAGDSYEQYF. CDR3 in DNA: TGTGCCAGCAGTTCGCTAGCGGGAGATTCCTACGAGCAGTACTTC.

This rearrangement joins TRBV14 to TRBJ2-7; 10 nucleotides match TRBD2. The CDR3 has 17 amino acids. Germline assignment: CDR1 SGHDN and CDR2 FVKESK. V lost 0 bases to trimming and J lost 5 bases; unmatched junction nucleotides: 10. The CDR3 DNA sequence: TGTGCCAGCAGCCAAGAATGGGGAGGGGGACTAGCGAACGAGCAGTACTTC. Encoded protein: CASSQEWGGGLANEQYF.

This clonotype was picked up many times. This rearrangement joins TRBV5-8 to TRBJ2-1, with TRBD2 matching over 7 bases. The J segment lost 7 bases and the V segment lost 2 bases, leaving 6 bases of the junction unmatched. The CDR3 length is 14 residues. From germline, CDR1 is SGHTS and CDR2 YDEGEE. CDR3 protein: CASSFQWRENEQFF. The CDR3 DNA sequence: TGTGCCAGCAGCTTCCAGTGGCGGGAGAATGAGCAGTTCTTC.

The sample holds many counts of this clonotype. The rearrangement joins TRBV29-1 to TRBJ1-1, with no clear D. CDR3 length: 13 residues. CDR1 and CDR2 from the germline V gene are SQVTM and ANQGSEA. V gave up 1 base and J gave up 6 bases, with 12 bases separating them. This chain's CDR3 is CSVEGVVGAEAFF. The CDR3 bases are TGCAGCGTTGAAGGGGTGGTTGGGGCTGAAGCTTTCTTT.

The table lists this clonotype with many counts. The genes are TRBV10-3 and TRBJ1-4; tentatively, D is TRBD1 (6 bases). The germline V gene encodes CDR1 ENHRY and CDR2 SYGVKD. CDR3 size: 13 residues. Trimming took off 5 bases at V and 8 bases at J, with 12 bases between the two ends. The CDR3 coding sequence is TGTGCCATCAGTCCAGGGGTGGGGGAAAAACTGTTTTTT. Amino acid sequence: CAISPGVGEKLFF.

The J gene is TRBJ2-1, the V gene TRBV20-1; 12 bases are a match to TRBD2. The germline CDR1 and CDR2 sequences are DFQATT and SNEGSKA (reference sequence). CDR3 length: 14 residues. With 2 bases clipped from V and 5 bases from J, the junction kept 1 base outside the gene matches. CDR3 nucleotide sequence: TGCAGTGCTAGAACTAGCGGGAGGCACAATGAGCAGTTCTTC. The encoded protein is CSARTSGRHNEQFF.

Worth noting for this clonotype: Likely a read error: the CDR3 ends without its conserved phenylalanine or tryptophan. The rearrangement joins TRBV5-6 to TRBJ2-6, with a possible D match to TRBD1 (5 bases). CDR1 is SGHDT, CDR2 YYEEEE, per germline. CDR3 size: 17 residues. The V gene lost 8 bases and the J gene lost 0 bases, with 18 bases spanning the gap. CDR3 in DNA: TGTGCCAGGAGCCCCGGACACGCCAACTCTGGGGCCAACGTCCTGACTTTA. The encoded protein is CARSPGHANSGANVLTL.

The V gene is TRBV7-2, the J gene TRBJ2-2; D gene unclear. V lost 5 bases and J lost 1, with 11 bases in between. The CDR3 has 15 amino acids. The germline V gene has CDR1 SGHTA and CDR2 FQGNSA. The CDR3 nucleotides read TGTGCCAGCAGCCCTACCAGGAGGAACACCGGGGAGCTGTTTTTT. Amino acids: CASSPTRRNTGELFF.

The sample holds many counts of this clonotype. The V and J genes are TRBV5-1 and TRBJ2-2; D unclear. Germline CDR1 is SGHRS and CDR2 is YFSETQ. The germline V and J ends were trimmed by 4 bases and 0 bases, with 10 bases remaining between them. This CDR3 contains 15 residues. The CDR3 sequence is CASSPLAANTGELFF. The CDR3 DNA reads TGCGCCAGCAGCCCTTTAGCAGCGAACACCGGGGAGCTGTTTTTT.

Ten or more counts support this clonotype. The V gene is TRBV7-2, the J gene TRBJ2-3; D not certain. The CDR3 has 12 amino acids. Germline V gene data show CDR1 as SGHTA and CDR2 as FQGNSA. V gave up 5 bases and J gave up 8 bases, with 11 bases separating them. The CDR3 DNA is TGTGCCAGCAGCACCGGAGTTGGTACGCAGTATTTT. Translating it yields CASSTGVGTQYF. The whole variable domain, filled in from reference TRBV7-2 and TRBJ2-3, reads GAGVSQSPSNKVTEKGKDVELRCDPISGHTALYWYRQSLGQGLEFLIYFQGNSAPDKSGLPSDRFSAERTGGSVSTLTIQRTQQEDSAVYLCASSTGVGTQYFGPGTRLTVL.

With regard to this clonotype: This may stem from a read error, because a much larger clone lies one nucleotide away. The genes are TRBV7-2 and TRBJ1-2; tentatively, D is TRBD1 (5 bases). CDR3 size: 13 residues. Trimming pared 10 bases from V and 4 bases from J, leaving 16 bases between. The germline gives CDR1 SGHTA, CDR2 FQGNSA. The DNA for the CDR3 is TGTGCCACGGGGGACGGGGTTGGCTATGGCTACACCTTC. Protein: CATGDGVGYGYTF.

This clonotype was seen repeatedly, ten times or more. The chain uses TRBV12-3 or TRBV12-4 and TRBJ2-7; D is unclear. The V gene lost 1 base and the J gene lost 4 bases, with 11 bases spanning the gap. The length of the CDR3 is 14 residues. This CDR3 is CASSLGWITYEQYF. The CDR3 DNA reads TGTGCCAGCAGTTTAGGGTGGATCACATACGAGCAGTACTTC.

Comments on this clonotype: A much larger clonotype is one base distant, so this may be a read error. The DNA for the CDR3 is TGTGCCAGCGGCAGGGGGAGACCGACCGAAGCTTTCTTT. This gives the protein CASGRGRPTEAFF. The rearrangement joins TRBV9 to TRBJ1-1; 7 nucleotides match TRBD1. CDR1 is SGDLS and CDR2 is YYNGEE in the germline V gene. Trimming took 7 bases from V and 8 from J; bases not matched to a gene: 11. This CDR3 is 13 amino acids long.

This clonotype was recorded many times. The CDR3 DNA sequence: TGTGCCAGCAGCTTAATGGCCGGGGGAACCTACGAGCAGTACTTC. This translates into CASSLMAGGTYEQYF. V usage is TRBV7-2 and J usage is TRBJ2-7, with a weak D call TRBD2 (6 bases). This CDR3 has 15 amino acids. Germline V CDR1 and CDR2: SGHTA, FQGNSA. The germline V and J ends were trimmed by 2 bases and 2 bases, with 13 bases remaining between them.

This clonotype was seen more than once but under ten times. The rearrangement joins TRBV20-1 to TRBJ1-1; the D gene is possibly TRBD1 (6 bases). This CDR3 region has 14 residues. The germline V and J ends were trimmed by 1 base and 1 base, with 10 bases remaining between them. The germline gives CDR1 DFQATT, CDR2 SNEGSKA (reference sequence). The chain's CDR3 is CSARGGGGNTEAFF. The CDR3 DNA is TGCAGTGCTAGAGGGGGGGGCGGGAACACTGAAGCTTTCTTT.

This clonotype was seen many times. The chain is built from TRBV7-2 and TRBJ1-4; D is perhaps TRBD1 (6 bases). Germline loops: CDR1 SGHTA, CDR2 FQGNSA. V was pared by 3 bases and J by 10 bases, with 15 bases between. The CDR3 contains 14 residues. The CDR3 DNA reads TGTGCCAGCAGCTTCACACAGGGAGCAGGAAAACTGTTTTTT. It is translated as CASSFTQGAGKLFF.

This clonotype was seen more than once but under ten times. The rearrangement links TRBV12-3 or TRBV12-4 to TRBJ2-2, with 11 bases that match TRBD2. The CDR3 spans 16 residues. V lost 6 bases, J lost 3 bases, and 6 bases stayed unmatched. The CDR3 is CASRQTGLADTGELFF. The CDR3, as DNA: TGTGCCAGCAGACAAACGGGACTAGCGGACACCGGGGAGCTGTTTTTT.

This clonotype was picked up a small number of times. The V call is TRBV12-3 or TRBV12-4, the J call TRBJ2-4; 11 bases map to TRBD2. The CDR3 extends over 19 amino acids. V gave up 6 bases and J gave up 1 base; unmatched junction bases: 14. CDR3 sequence (DNA): TGTGCCAGCAGCCGCCTTGCTAGCGGGAGGCAGCGGGCCAAAAACATTCAGTACTTC. It translates to CASSRLASGRQRAKNIQYF.

This rearrangement joins TRBV3-1 to TRBJ2-7; 8 nucleotides agree with TRBD2. Germline lookup yields CDR1 LGHDT and CDR2 YNNKEL (reference sequence). The CDR3 extends over 17 amino acids. With 0 bases clipped from V and 6 bases from J, the junction kept 13 bases outside the gene matches. CDR3 in amino acids: CASSQDLRGTSPLEQYF. The DNA of the CDR3 is TGTGCCAGCAGCCAAGATCTTAGGGGGACTAGTCCCCTCGAGCAGTACTTC.

This clonotype occurred a few times. This chain links TRBV2 with TRBJ2-6; D is unresolved. This CDR3 is built from 15 residues. The germline gives CDR1 SNHLY, CDR2 FYNNEI. Trimming left V 1 base short and J 0 bases short, with 4 bases between. The CDR3 here is CASSEGGSGANVLTF. The CDR3 DNA reads TGTGCCAGCAGTGAAGGGGGCTCTGGGGCCAACGTCCTGACTTTC.

The chain joins TRBV29-1 to TRBJ2-5; 8 nucleotides agree with TRBD2. Trimming took 7 bases from V and 3 from J; bases not matched to a gene: 7. The germline CDR1 and CDR2 sequences are SQVTM and ANQGSEA. The CDR3 loop spans 13 amino acids. The CDR3 region is CSAVGLGKETQYF. Here the CDR3 DNA reads TGCAGCGCAGTGGGACTAGGAAAAGAGACCCAGTACTTC. Full variable domain (rest looked up from reference TRBV29-1 and TRBJ2-5): SAVISQKPSRDICQRGTSLTIQCQVDSQVTMMFWYRQQPGQSLTLIATANQGSEATYESGFVIDKFPISRPNLTFSTLTVSNMSPEDSSIYLCSAVGLGKETQYFGPGTRLLVL.

This clonotype was counted many times. J is TRBJ2-3 and V is TRBV24-1; D is uncertain. Trimming left V 3 bases short and J 6 bases short, with 9 bases between. The CDR3 runs 13 residues. The germline V gene encodes CDR1 KGHDR and CDR2 SFDVKD. In DNA form, the CDR3 reads TGTGCCACCAGTGATCCGAGTCGTGATACGCAGTATTTT. Encoded protein: CATSDPSRDTQYF.

This clonotype was counted many times. The rearrangement uses TRBV5-1 and TRBJ2-5; 7 nucleotides agree with TRBD1. Germline lookup yields CDR1 SGHRS and CDR2 YFSETQ. This CDR3 comprises 15 residues. Germline trimming cut 2 bases from V and 4 bases from J; bases unmatched to any gene: 8. In nucleotides, the CDR3 is TGCGCCAGCAGCTTAAGAGGGGGCGCCGGAGAGACCCAGTACTTC. Translated, it gives CASSLRGGAGETQYF.

This clonotype appeared many times. The chain has TRBV7-7 and TRBJ2-1, with TRBD2 as a possible D gene (5 bases). The V gene's germline CDR1 is SSHAT and CDR2 FNYEAQ (reference sequence). Trimming removed 3 bases from V and 6 bases from J, with 15 bases in between. CDR3 length: 15 amino acids. DNA of the CDR3: TGTGCCAGCAGCTTCGGAAGCGGCCCGTCCAATGAGCAGTTCTTC. It translates to CASSFGSGPSNEQFF.

At least ten counts were recorded for this clonotype. In DNA, the CDR3 is TGTGCCAGTAGGACCCAGGGTTTTCGGTATGGCTACACCTTC. This gives the protein CASRTQGFRYGYTF. The rearrangement joins TRBV19 to TRBJ1-2, with a possible D match to TRBD1 (5 bases). CDR1 LNHDA and CDR2 SQIVND come from the germline V gene (reference sequence). The CDR3 totals 14 residues. V lost 6 bases and J 5 bases, leaving 16 bases between the germline ends.